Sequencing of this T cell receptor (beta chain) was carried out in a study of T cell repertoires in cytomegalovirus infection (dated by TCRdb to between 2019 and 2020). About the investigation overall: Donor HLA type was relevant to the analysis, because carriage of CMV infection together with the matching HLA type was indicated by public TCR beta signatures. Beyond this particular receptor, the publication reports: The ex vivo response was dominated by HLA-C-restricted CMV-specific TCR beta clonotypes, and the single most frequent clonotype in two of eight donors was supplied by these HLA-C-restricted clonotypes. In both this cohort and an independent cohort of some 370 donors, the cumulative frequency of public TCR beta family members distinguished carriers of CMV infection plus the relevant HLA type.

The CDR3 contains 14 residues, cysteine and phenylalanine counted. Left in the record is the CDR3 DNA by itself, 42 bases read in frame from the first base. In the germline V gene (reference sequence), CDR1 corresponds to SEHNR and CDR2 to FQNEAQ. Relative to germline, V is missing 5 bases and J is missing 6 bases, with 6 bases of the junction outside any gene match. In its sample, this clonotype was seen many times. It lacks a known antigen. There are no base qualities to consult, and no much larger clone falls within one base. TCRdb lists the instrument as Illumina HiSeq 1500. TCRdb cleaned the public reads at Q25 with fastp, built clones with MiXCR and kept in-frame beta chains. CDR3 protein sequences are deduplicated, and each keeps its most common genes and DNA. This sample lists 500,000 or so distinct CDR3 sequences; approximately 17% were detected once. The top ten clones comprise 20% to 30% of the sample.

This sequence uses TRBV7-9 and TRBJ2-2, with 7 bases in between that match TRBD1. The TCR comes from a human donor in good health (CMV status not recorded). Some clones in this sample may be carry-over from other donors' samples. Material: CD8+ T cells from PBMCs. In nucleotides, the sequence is TGTGCCAGCAGCGCTACAGGGGCGGCCGGGGAGCTGTTTTTT. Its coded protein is CASSATGAAGELFF.